This T cell receptor beta chain derives from a study of cytomegalovirus exposure and HLA in healthy donors. The V gene end was trimmed by 4 bases and the J gene end by 0 bases; junction bases not matched to a gene: 7. The germline gives CDR1 SEHNR, CDR2 FQNEAQ (reference sequence). The CDR3 contains 17 residues. This PCR relied on a set of 60 Vbeta primers and 13 Jbeta primers. The table came from immunoSEQ multiplex PCR; TCRdb's copy has only in-frame clones and leaves some out. The table has over 100,000 clones, approximately 67% seen once; the top ten hold over 1.5%. Sequencing was done on a sample of PBMCs. The rearrangement uses TRBV7-9 and TRBJ2-7; 12 bases agree with TRBD1. This sequence was found in a man aged 18 to 30 in good health and CMV-seronegative. The CDR3 bases are TGTGCCAGCAGCTGGGACAGGGGGCATCGGCACTCCTACGAGCAGTACTTC. The encoded protein is CASSWDRGHRHSYEQYF.